One and the same sample provided the 22 T cell receptor beta chains below, sequenced in a study of T cell clonotyping in hematopoietic cell transplantation. Generated by immunoSEQ multiplex PCR, the TCRdb table keeps only in-frame clones and is missing some. The profile shows tens of thousands of clones, about 96% of them singletons. Specified time point: recipient sample about 28 days before transplant, after cytoreduction. Specimen: peripheral blood mononuclear cells, collected before stem cell transplant. All receptors derive from a woman between 45 and 60 years old with acute myeloid leukemia. Some clones in this sample may be carry-over from other donors' samples.

The chain couples TRBV29-1 to TRBJ2-5, with D possibly being TRBD2 (5 bases). V lost 2 bases and J 5 bases, leaving 9 bases between the germline ends. The CDR3 length is 12 residues. Germline CDR1 and CDR2: SQVTM and ANQGSEA. CDR3 loop: CSVEPPGETQYF. The CDR3 DNA reads as TGCAGCGTTGAACCTCCGGGGGAGACCCAGTACTTC. Full variable domain (remainder filled in from reference TRBV29-1 and TRBJ2-5): SAVISQKPSRDICQRGTSLTIQCQVDSQVTMMFWYRQQPGQSLTLIATANQGSEATYESGFVIDKFPISRPNLTFSTLTVSNMSPEDSSIYLCSVEPPGETQYFGPGTRLLVL.

A note on this clone: The junction differs from germline at one of its ends, possibly a read error. This chain uses TRBV10-1 with TRBJ2-7; D is uncertain. CDR3 size: 13 residues. Germline V CDR1 and CDR2: WNHNN, SYGVQD (reference sequence). The CDR3 is CASSESDGYGQYF. The CDR3, as DNA: TGCGCCAGCAGTGAGTCGGACGGGTACGGGCAGTACTTC.

The chain combines TRBV9 with TRBJ2-5, with 7 bases that match TRBD1. Germline lookup yields CDR1 SGDLS and CDR2 YYNGEE. The CDR3 is 13 residues long. Trimming cost V 6 bases and J 1 base; bases outside gene matches: 3. The CDR3 loop reads CASTGQVQETQYF. The CDR3 DNA reads TGTGCCAGCACCGGACAGGTCCAAGAGACCCAGTACTTC.

The CDR3 sequence: CASSQVWGSGEQYF. The CDR3 DNA sequence: TGTGCCAGCAGCCAGGTCTGGGGGTCTGGCGAGCAGTACTTC. This chain connects TRBV14 to TRBJ2-7, with D possibly being TRBD1 or TRBD2 (5 bases each). Germline loops: CDR1 SGHDN, CDR2 FVKESK. V lost 3 bases to trimming and J lost 6 bases, with 15 bases between them. The CDR3 spans 14 residues.

J is TRBJ2-3 and V is TRBV19; D call uncertain. Trimming left V 5 bases short and J 3 bases short, with 9 bases between. Germline loops: CDR1 LNHDA, CDR2 SQIVND (reference sequence). This CDR3 contains 13 residues. The CDR3 coding sequence is TGTGCCAGTAGTCCTACAGAGACAGATACGCAGTATTTT. Its translation is CASSPTETDTQYF.

This sequence joins TRBV5-1 and TRBJ2-3; 8 nucleotides agree with TRBD2. Germline-derived CDR1 and CDR2 are SGHRS and YFSETQ. With 3 bases clipped from V and 2 bases from J, the junction kept 8 bases outside the gene matches. The CDR3 contains 16 residues. CDR3 residues: CASSSTGGAATDTQYF. The CDR3 coding sequence is TGCGCCAGCAGCTCCACCGGGGGGGCCGCCACAGATACGCAGTATTTT.

This clone occurred a few times. The chain is built from TRBV2 and TRBJ1-2; D gene unclear. V was pared by 4 bases and J by 2 bases, with 8 bases between. Germline V gene data show CDR1 as SNHLY and CDR2 as FYNNEI. The CDR3 is 13 residues long. The CDR3 nucleotides are TGTGCCAGCAGTGGAGATAGGAACTATGGCTACACCTTC. As protein: CASSGDRNYGYTF. The entire variable domain, with the rest obtained from reference TRBV2 and TRBJ1-2, is as follows: EPEVTQTPSHQVTQMGQEVILRCVPISNHLYFYWYRQILGQKVEFLVSFYNNEISEKSEIFDDQFSVERPDGSNFTLKIRSTKLEDSAMYFCASSGDRNYGYTFGSGTRLTVV.

The gene calls are TRBV10-3 and TRBJ2-1; D ambiguous. CDR1 is ENHRY and CDR2 is SYGVKD in the germline V gene. Trimming took off 4 bases at V and 4 bases at J, with 5 bases between the two ends. This CDR3 region has 12 residues. In DNA, the CDR3 is TGTGCCATCAGTGGTAATTACAATGAGCAGTTCTTC. Protein product: CAISGNYNEQFF.

The CDR3 DNA sequence: TGTGCCACCAGCAGACAGGGGTATGGCTACACCTTC. It is translated as CATSRQGYGYTF. The rearrangement joins TRBV15 to TRBJ1-2, with D maybe TRBD1 (6 bases). CDR3 length: 12 amino acids. Trimming removed 2 bases from V and 5 bases from J, with 6 bases in between. Looked up from germline, CDR1 is LNHNV and CDR2 is YYDKDF (reference sequence).

The V gene is TRBV5-8, the J gene TRBJ2-3; 11 bases align to TRBD2. The V segment lost 4 bases and the J segment 4 bases; nucleotides outside the gene matches: 5. CDR3 length: 15 residues. Germline CDR1 SGHTS, CDR2 YDEGEE. CDR3 in DNA: TGTGCCAGCAGCCTGATAGCGGGGGGGCCAGATACGCAGTATTTT. As protein: CASSLIAGGPDTQYF.

CDR3 DNA: TGTGCCAGCAGTTACCTAGGGGGCGGCACAGATACGCAGTATTTT. The encoded protein is CASSYLGGGTDTQYF. V usage is TRBV6-5 and J usage is TRBJ2-3; 7 bases agree with TRBD1. The germline gives CDR1 MNHEY, CDR2 SVGAGI. The CDR3 is 15 amino acids. Trimming took 2 bases from V and 1 from J; bases not matched to a gene: 3.

The chain combines TRBV30 with TRBJ1-2; 9 bases agree with TRBD1. The CDR3 spans 14 residues. Germline CDR1 GTSNPN, CDR2 SVGIG (reference sequence). Unmatched junction bases numbered 2, after V lost 1 base and J lost 2 bases. The chain's CDR3 is CAWSGQGGNYGYTF. DNA of the CDR3: TGTGCCTGGAGTGGACAGGGGGGAAACTATGGCTACACCTTC.

The rearrangement joins TRBV19 to TRBJ1-4; maybe TRBD1 (5 bases). CDR1 is LNHDA, CDR2 SQIVND, per germline (reference sequence). CDR3 length: 12 residues. Trimming removed 6 bases at V and 9 bases at J, with 11 bases between. The DNA for the CDR3 is TGTGCCAGTAGCTCACGACAGAAAAAACTGTTTTTT. It encodes CASSSRQKKLFF.

This chain links TRBV25-1 with TRBJ1-1, with unresolved D. The CDR3 is made up of 11 amino acids. In germline, CDR1 is MGHDK, CDR2 SYGVNS. The germline V and J ends were trimmed by 1 base and 8 bases, with 5 bases remaining between them. CDR3 amino acids: CASSESREAFF. As DNA, the CDR3 is TGTGCCAGCAGTGAATCGCGAGAAGCTTTCTTT.

The V gene is TRBV5-1, the J gene TRBJ1-2; D unclear. The CDR3 has 15 amino acids. The V and J ends lost 0 bases and 2 bases respectively, with 11 bases between them. The germline V gene has CDR1 SGHRS and CDR2 YFSETQ. CDR3 protein: CASSLGVSLNYGYTF. CDR3 sequence (DNA): TGCGCCAGCAGCTTGGGGGTGTCCCTGAACTATGGCTACACCTTC. Drawing the rest from reference TRBV5-1 and TRBJ1-2, the complete variable domain is KAGVTQTPRYLIKTRGQQVTLSCSPISGHRSVSWYQQTPGQGLQFLFEYFSETQRNKGNFPGRFSGRQFSNSRSEMNVSTLELGDSALYLCASSLGVSLNYGYTFGSGTRLTVV.

CDR3 sequence reads: CASNRDRAAEQYF. The CDR3 DNA is TGTGCCAGCAACCGGGACAGGGCGGCCGAGCAGTACTTC. The rearrangement links TRBV6-1 to TRBJ2-7; 9 bases match TRBD1. Germline V gene lookup returns CDR1 MNHNS and CDR2 SASEGT. This CDR3 has 13 amino acids. V shed 7 bases, J shed 6 bases, and the junction held 7 bases outside the gene matches.

The genes are TRBV29-1 and TRBJ2-3; TRBD2 matches at 7 bases. Looked up from germline, CDR1 is SQVTM and CDR2 is ANQGSEA. The ends lost 6 bases at V and 0 bases at J; junction bases unmatched: 9. The CDR3 consists of 15 residues. The CDR3 spells CSVRFLAASTDTQYF. The CDR3 coding sequence is TGCAGCGTGCGATTTCTAGCGGCGAGCACAGATACGCAGTATTTT.

This clone has only a few counts. The chain carries TRBV19 and TRBJ1-2, with D unresolved. CDR3 size: 12 residues. Trimming left V 5 bases short and J 1 base short, with 5 bases between. Germline CDR1 reads LNHDA; CDR2 reads SQIVND (reference sequence). The CDR3 is CASSLNNYGYTF. The CDR3 region has the DNA TGTGCCAGTAGTCTAAATAACTATGGCTACACCTTC.

The rearrangement uses TRBV6-5 and TRBJ1-6; possible D gene TRBD1, 6 bases. This CDR3 region has 14 residues. Between the trimmed V and J ends, which lost 8 bases and 10 bases, there was a span of 18 bases. Germline-derived CDR1 and CDR2 are MNHEY and SVGAGI. CDR3 DNA sequence: TGTGCCAGCGCCCTCAACAAACAGGGCTCACCCCTCCACTTT. It translates to CASALNKQGSPLHF.

The V call is TRBV2, the J call TRBJ1-2; D is ambiguous. The CDR3 covers 14 residues. V was trimmed by 7 bases and J by 0 bases, leaving 12 bases between them. From germline, CDR1 is SNHLY and CDR2 FYNNEI. The CDR3 bases are TGTGCCAGCACTCCGGGGAAATCTAACTATGGCTACACCTTC. Translated: CASTPGKSNYGYTF.

CDR3: CASSHPDRAPYTF. The CDR3 bases are TGTGCCAGCAGCCACCCCGACAGGGCCCCCTACACCTTC. This chain connects TRBV28 to TRBJ1-2, with 7 bases that match TRBD1. The ends lost 6 bases at V and 10 bases at J; junction bases unmatched: 11. This CDR3 region has 13 residues. Per germline, CDR1 MDHEN and CDR2 SYDVKM.

V is TRBV6-4 and J is TRBJ1-4, with TRBD1 as a possible D gene (5 bases). Germline-derived CDR1 and CDR2 are MRHNA and SNTAGT. The CDR3 has 17 amino acids. Trimming took off 9 bases at V and 3 bases at J, with 23 bases between the two ends. The CDR3 region is CARPPGLEYLANEKLFF. DNA of the CDR3: TGTGCCAGACCTCCGGGACTAGAGTACTTGGCTAATGAAAAACTGTTTTTT.